This TCR beta chain is from a study of blood T cell repertoires in COVID-19. Study information: The United States, Italy and Spain were the sources of the acute and convalescent COVID-19 samples. Sample material is recorded as cDNA or gDNA derived from T cells, B-cell-depleted T cells, or PBMCs.

Authors' processing steps: The assay estimated nucleated cells by amplifying reference gene primers. TCRdb keeps only in-frame clones here, not all; method: immunoSEQ multiplex PCR. V, J and clone size reflect that table, while D and trimming were determined from the DNA. The sample includes more than 95,000 clones, 85% of them seen just once. Trimming removed 0 bases from V and 7 bases from J; junction bases left unmatched: 5. CDR1 and CDR2 from the germline V gene are SGHTS and YDEGEE. The CDR3 extends over 16 amino acids. This chain joins TRBV5-8 and TRBJ2-1; 12 positions match TRBD2. The TCR originated in a woman at least 80 years old with acute or convalescent COVID-19. Sample: peripheral blood. The CDR3 DNA reads TGTGCCAGCAGCTTGGTTCCTAGCGGGGGGGTAAATGAGCAGTTCTTC. Translated: CASSLVPSGGVNEQFF.